A single sample is the source of the 18 T cell receptor beta chains below, sequenced in a study of CD8 T cells in ankylosing spondylitis. TCRdb reprocessed the 5' RACE reads with MiXCR, giving one entry per CDR3 protein. Of about 540,000 distinct CDR3 sequences in the sample, approximately 11% were seen once. The study, taken as a whole, reports: Made up of about eight highly homologous variants, a TCR beta motif appeared characteristic of ankylosing spondylitis blood.

What these receptors recognize is not known. The sequencing sample was made of blood, either unsorted or a sorted T cell fraction (not recorded which). These receptors were collected from a male donor with ankylosing spondylitis.

This clonotype has just a few counts. The chain couples TRBV20-1 to TRBJ1-1; D is unresolved. The germline V gene encodes CDR1 DFQATT and CDR2 SNEGSKA (reference sequence). V shed 2 bases and J shed 3 bases, with 19 bases lying between them. The length of the CDR3 is 16 residues. DNA for the CDR3: TGCAGTGCTAGATTCTTCGCACGGGGTGGGTACACTGAAGCTTTCTTT. The encoded protein is CSARFFARGGYTEAFF.

As concerns this clonotype: The final CDR3 position lacks the conserved phenylalanine or tryptophan, pointing to a likely read error. This sequence joins TRBV12-3 or TRBV12-4 and TRBJ2-5, with a weak D call TRBD1 (6 bases). This CDR3 is built from 13 residues. The V end was cut by 4 bases, the J end by 7 bases, with 13 bases between. The CDR3 coding sequence is TGTGCCAGCAGTTACCCGGACAGAGGGACCCAGTACTCC. It is translated as CASSYPDRGTQYS.

This clonotype was counted between two and nine times. The chain joins TRBV21-1 to TRBJ1-1; the table names TRBD1, a call not compared with the DNA. TRBV21-1 is a documented pseudogene. CDR3 size: 14 residues. Here the CDR3 reads CASRPLTNNTEAFF. DNA of the CDR3: TGTGCCAGCAGGCCCCTTACAAATAACACTGAAGCTTTCTTT.

This clonotype was picked up a small number of times. The chain links TRBV7-2 to TRBJ2-5; D is uncertain. The germline V gene encodes CDR1 SGHTA and CDR2 FQGNSA. V lost 1 base and J lost 5, with 11 bases in between. The CDR3 consists of 14 residues. The CDR3 coding sequence is TGTGCCAGCAGCTTAGGGATCGGTGAGGAGACCCAGTACTTC. Translated: CASSLGIGEETQYF. Using reference TRBV7-2 and TRBJ2-5 for the parts outside the CDR3, the full variable domain is GAGVSQSPSNKVTEKGKDVELRCDPISGHTALYWYRQSLGQGLEFLIYFQGNSAPDKSGLPSDRFSAERTGGSVSTLTIQRTQQEDSAVYLCASSLGIGEETQYFGPGTRLLVL.

The sample holds a few counts of this clonotype. The chain is built from TRBV12-3 or TRBV12-4 and TRBJ2-1; TRBD1 agrees at 7 bases. V shed 6 bases and J 2 bases; nucleotides not matched to a gene: 4. The CDR3 has 14 residues. The CDR3 sequence is CASRGDRAYNEQFF. The CDR3 DNA follows: TGTGCCAGCAGGGGGGACAGAGCCTACAATGAGCAGTTCTTC.

The V call is TRBV3-1, the J call TRBJ2-1, with D possibly being TRBD1 or TRBD2 (5 bases each). Germline lookup yields CDR1 LGHDT and CDR2 YNNKEL (reference sequence). V dropped 4 bases and J dropped 6 bases, with 10 bases sitting between them. CDR3 length: 13 amino acids. CDR3 sequence reads: CASSRDRFNEQFF. As DNA, the CDR3 is TGTGCCAGCAGCCGGGACCGCTTCAATGAGCAGTTCTTC.

This clonotype was recorded only once. This chain connects TRBV20-1 to TRBJ2-7, with TRBD2 matching 9 bases. With 1 base clipped from V and 3 bases from J, the junction kept 10 bases outside the gene matches. This CDR3 spans 16 amino acids. Germline V CDR1 and CDR2: DFQATT, SNEGSKA (reference sequence). CDR3 bases: TGCAGTGCTAGAGGGGCTAGCGGGGAACACATCTACGAGCAGTACTTC. Translating it yields CSARGASGEHIYEQYF.

There are a few counts of this clonotype. The rearrangement joins TRBV7-9 to TRBJ1-6, with D tentatively TRBD1 (5 bases). Germline CDR1 reads SEHNR; CDR2 reads FQNEAQ (reference sequence). The V gene lost 5 bases and the J gene lost 8 bases, with 16 bases spanning the gap. The CDR3 runs to 15 residues. CDR3 nucleotide sequence: TGTGCCAGCAGCCTACGGGGAGGGGCGCATTCACCCCTCCACTTT. The encoded protein is CASSLRGGAHSPLHF.

V and J are TRBV3-1 and TRBJ1-2; D might be TRBD1 (6 bases). Per germline, CDR1 LGHDT and CDR2 YNNKEL (reference sequence). The CDR3 consists of 14 residues. V lost 5 bases and J lost 4, with 14 bases in between. CDR3 coding DNA: TGTGCCAGCAGCAGGCGGGACACGGGCTATGGCTACACCTTC. Translated: CASSRRDTGYGYTF. Full variable domain (missing parts from reference TRBV3-1 and TRBJ1-2): DTAVSQTPKYLVTQMGNDKSIKCEQNLGHDTMYWYKQDSKKFLKIMFSYNNKELIINETVPNRFSPKSPDKAHLNLHINSLELGDSAVYFCASSRRDTGYGYTFGSGTRLTVV.

This clonotype was counted only a few times. This rearrangement joins TRBV24-1 to TRBJ1-5; tentatively, D is TRBD1 (5 bases). V shed 9 bases and J shed 8 bases, with 19 bases lying between them. The CDR3 runs to 14 residues. CDR1 is KGHDR, CDR2 SFDVKD, per germline. As DNA, the CDR3 is TGTGCCACCTCAGGCTCAGCGGGGGAGGAGCCCCAGCATTTT. It specifies CATSGSAGEEPQHF.

The gene calls are TRBV12-3 or TRBV12-4 and TRBJ2-5; D gene ambiguous. The CDR3 sequence is 17 residues long. Trimming pared 4 bases from V and 0 bases from J, leaving 18 bases between. This CDR3 reads CASSYRVVRPYQETQYF. CDR3 coding DNA: TGTGCCAGCAGTTACCGTGTAGTGCGGCCGTACCAAGAGACCCAGTACTTC.

The rearrangement links TRBV12-3 or TRBV12-4 to TRBJ2-7; 8 bases are shared with TRBD2. The CDR3 covers 14 residues. With 1 base clipped from V and 4 bases from J, the junction kept 3 bases outside the gene matches. CDR3 loop: CASSLGPGGYEQYV. CDR3 nucleotide sequence: TGTGCCAGCAGTTTAGGGCCGGGGGGGTACGAGCAGTACGTC.

V and J are TRBV20-1 and TRBJ1-5; D gene ambiguous. Deletions cut 0 bases from V and 0 bases from J, with 18 bases between. Looked up from germline, CDR1 is DFQATT and CDR2 is SNEGSKA (reference sequence). The CDR3 runs to 18 residues. The CDR3 loop is CSARELGSPIDSNQPQHF. CDR3 sequence (DNA): TGCAGTGCTAGAGAATTAGGGTCCCCCATCGATAGCAATCAGCCCCAGCATTTT.

The chain employs TRBV7-9 and TRBJ2-3; the match to TRBD2 covers 7 bases. The CDR3 totals 15 residues. V dropped 1 base and J dropped 2; count of bases not matched to a gene: 3. Germline CDR1 and CDR2: SEHNR and FQNEAQ (reference sequence). The CDR3 loop reads CASSLGGGVTDTQYF. Here the CDR3 DNA reads TGTGCCAGCAGCTTAGGGGGAGGGGTCACAGATACGCAGTATTTT.

The chain combines TRBV20-1 with TRBJ2-7, with D unresolved. V lost 5 bases and J lost 6, with 20 bases in between. Germline lookup yields CDR1 DFQATT and CDR2 SNEGSKA (reference sequence). The CDR3 is 14 residues long. The CDR3 region is CSAPYGGSGLEQYV. The DNA of the CDR3 is TGCAGTGCTCCCTACGGCGGTAGTGGGCTCGAGCAGTACGTC.

This chain joins TRBV12-3 or TRBV12-4 and TRBJ2-1; 9 bases are shared with TRBD2. CDR3 length equals 14 residues. J was trimmed by 9 bases and V by 7 bases; bases with no gene match: 10. The CDR3 here is CASILGLAGGEQFF. DNA for the CDR3: TGTGCCAGCATCTTGGGACTAGCCGGGGGTGAGCAGTTCTTC.

This clonotype was seen repeatedly, ten times or more. The chain has TRBV7-2 and TRBJ2-3; D might be TRBD2 (6 bases). The CDR3 loop spans 13 amino acids. Germline V gene sequence: CDR1 SGHTA, CDR2 FQGNSA. V lost 4 bases to trimming and J lost 4 bases, with 9 bases between them. In DNA form, the CDR3 reads TGTGCCAGCAGCTGGAGGGCAGCAGATACGCAGTATTTT. Residues: CASSWRAADTQYF.

The count of this clonotype is one. The chain carries TRBV4-2 and TRBJ2-7; 8 nucleotides match TRBD2. Germline CDR1 reads LGHNA; CDR2 reads YNFKEQ. The V segment lost 3 bases and the J segment 6 bases; nucleotides outside the gene matches: 7. The CDR3 extends over 14 amino acids. CDR3 protein: CASSQPGLVLEQYF. The CDR3 DNA is TGTGCCAGCAGCCAGCCGGGACTAGTCCTCGAGCAGTACTTC.